One sample yielded the 5 T cell receptor beta chains listed below, sequenced in a study of cytomegalovirus exposure and HLA in healthy donors (dated by TCRdb to 2016 to 2017). Library creation used the immunoSEQ multiplex PCR assay. For the multiplex PCR, a mixture combining 60 forward primers for TCR Vbeta segments and 13 reverse primers for TCR Jbeta segments was used. Sourced from immuneACCESS, this table was stored by TCRdb with only in-frame sequences that have V and J called. A share of the clones is absent; for the studies checked, an unresolved V gene accounts for under half, and the remainder has no known explanation. In this sample the table shows 99,000 or so clones, about 80% of which occur a single time. Clones ranked in the top ten supply 7% to 10% of the sample. The sample consisted of PBMCs. Receptor source: a man aged 35-49 years in good health and CMV-seropositive.

V gene TRBV27 combines with J gene TRBJ2-1, with 10 bases identical to TRBD2. Germline CDR1 is MNHEY and CDR2 is SMNVEV (reference sequence). V shed 1 base and J 7 bases; nucleotides not matched to a gene: 7. This CDR3 spans 16 amino acids. This CDR3 is CASSLFSGGLPNEQFF. DNA for the CDR3: TGTGCCAGCAGTTTATTTAGCGGGGGGCTCCCTAATGAGCAGTTCTTC.

The chain couples TRBV6-5 to TRBJ1-1; possible D gene TRBD1, 6 bases. CDR1 is MNHEY and CDR2 is SVGAGI in the germline V gene. The CDR3 spans 14 residues. V gave up 2 bases and J gave up 0 bases, with 7 bases separating them. CDR3: CASSYGTLNTEAFF. CDR3 DNA sequence: TGTGCCAGCAGTTACGGGACATTGAACACTGAAGCTTTCTTT.

This clone was observed a few times. A read error may produce the germline difference seen at one junction end. V usage is TRBV7-2 and J usage is TRBJ2-7; TRBD1 matches at 8 bases. Per the germline V gene, CDR1 is SGHTA and CDR2 is FQGNSA. This CDR3 is 15 amino acids long. The CDR3 bases are TGTGCCAGCAGCCTAGCAGGGGGCAGCTCCTACGAGCAGTACTTC. Protein sequence: CASSLAGGSSYEQYF.

The V call is TRBV30, the J call TRBJ1-6; 7 bases are shared with TRBD1. J was trimmed by 9 bases and V by 8 bases; bases with no gene match: 10. Germline loops: CDR1 GTSNPN, CDR2 SVGIG (reference sequence). The CDR3 loop spans 13 amino acids. CDR3 DNA: TGTGCCGGGAAAGACAGGGAAATTTCACCCCTCCACTTT. Protein product: CAGKDREISPLHF.

The V call is TRBV2, the J call TRBJ2-5; D remains unclear. This CDR3 contains 14 residues. CDR1 SNHLY and CDR2 FYNNEI come from the germline V gene. Trimming removed 6 bases from V and 2 bases from J, with 13 bases in between. The CDR3 DNA reads TGTGCCAGCAGCTGGTCAGGATCACAAGAGACCCAGTACTTC. It codes for CASSWSGSQETQYF.